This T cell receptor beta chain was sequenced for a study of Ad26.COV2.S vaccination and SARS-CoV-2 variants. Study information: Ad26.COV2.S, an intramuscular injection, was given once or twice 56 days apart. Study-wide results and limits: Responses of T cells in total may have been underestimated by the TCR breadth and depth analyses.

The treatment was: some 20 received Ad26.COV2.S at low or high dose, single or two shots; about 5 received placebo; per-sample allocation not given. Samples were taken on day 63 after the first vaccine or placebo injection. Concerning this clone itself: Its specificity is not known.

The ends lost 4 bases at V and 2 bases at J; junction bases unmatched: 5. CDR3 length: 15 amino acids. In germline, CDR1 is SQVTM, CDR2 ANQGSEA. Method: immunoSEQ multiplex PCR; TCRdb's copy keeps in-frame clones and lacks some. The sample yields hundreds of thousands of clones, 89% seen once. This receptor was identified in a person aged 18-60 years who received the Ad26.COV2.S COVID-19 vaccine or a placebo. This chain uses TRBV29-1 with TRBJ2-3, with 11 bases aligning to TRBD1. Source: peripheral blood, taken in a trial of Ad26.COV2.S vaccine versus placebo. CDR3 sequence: CSVAGTGGYTDTQYF. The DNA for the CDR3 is TGCAGCGTTGCCGGGACAGGGGGTTACACAGATACGCAGTATTTT.